Listed below are T cell receptor beta chains from one sample, sequenced in a study of blood T cell repertoires in COVID-19. Clones were sequenced by immunoSEQ multiplex PCR, and TCRdb holds only the in-frame ones, with some missing. The sample comprises some 140,000 clones, almost 80% of which are singletons, and about 10% rests with the top ten. Sequencing used peripheral blood. The origin of the receptors is a man aged 55 to 70 who had recovered from COVID-19. The conserved cysteine and the conserved F or W are not part of the CDR3 here.

V gene: TRBV7-2
CDR3 protein: ASSYGTGRETQY

V gene: TRBV19
CDR3 protein: ASRADGSETRGYT

V gene: TRBV18
CDR3 protein: ASSPGQGTNEQF

V gene: TRBV9
CDR3 protein: ASSAGGGGEAF

V gene: TRBV18
CDR3 protein: ASSATGGGNQPQH

V gene: TRBV4-1
CDR3 protein: ASSHRAGELF

V gene: TRBV2
CDR3 protein: ASSRNLQETQY

V gene: TRBV9
CDR3 protein: ANRDNNGYT

V gene: TRBV4-3
CDR3 protein: ASSQDGTGDEQF

V gene: TRBV27
CDR3 protein: ASSLLAGGETQY

V gene: TRBV19
CDR3 protein: ASSSHRDRGVWEQF

V gene: TRBV24-1
CDR3 protein: ATSDARTSVETQY

V gene: TRBV2
CDR3 protein: ASFTGTSGRARGNEQF

V gene: TRBV20-1
CDR3 protein: SASQGVGYEQY

V gene: TRBV6-5
CDR3 protein: ASSLGGTGNTIY

V gene: TRBV6-5
CDR3 protein: ASSADRASPLH

V gene: TRBV2
CDR3 protein: ASSSFYGYT

V gene: TRBV19
CDR3 protein: ASSSDRVGGYT

V gene: TRBV19
CDR3 protein: ASTEAGVITGELF

V gene: TRBV11-2
CDR3 protein: ASSLESGNTEAF

V gene: TRBV5-1
CDR3 protein: ASSPSTGGDTQY

V gene: TRBV30
CDR3 protein: AWSRGNTGELF

V gene: TRBV5-1
CDR3 protein: ASRPFRVSTSGANVLT

V gene: TRBV7-2
CDR3 protein: ASSFRQGRSGYT

V gene: TRBV5-1
CDR3 protein: ASSLDRGRAKGYT

V gene: TRBV27
CDR3 protein: ASSPEGGLRQPQH

V gene: TRBV30
CDR3 protein: AMGQGVPNEKLF

V gene: TRBV6-2/TRBV6-3
CDR3 protein: ASSRGQLNTEAF

V gene: TRBV11-3
CDR3 protein: ASSSGEGANVLT

V gene: TRBV3-1/TRBV3-2
CDR3 protein: ASSQGAPHEQF

V gene: TRBV11-3
CDR3 protein: ASSVGASGTYEQY

V gene: TRBV6-5
CDR3 protein: ASRSWTGDASPLH

V gene: TRBV27
CDR3 protein: ASSLTGVYGYT

V gene: TRBV5-8
CDR3 protein: ASSLDPLAGTGELF

V gene: TRBV5-1
CDR3 protein: ASSPDISLVWIGYT

V gene: TRBV7-2
CDR3 protein: ASSLVAEAQY

V gene: TRBV20-1
CDR3 protein: SASLQGLGNYGYT

V gene: TRBV7-9
CDR3 protein: ASSLDGTGRGSPLH

V gene: TRBV12-3/TRBV12-4
CDR3 protein: ASSRDRNIQY

V gene: TRBV6-1
CDR3 protein: ASSDGGDSPYEQY